This T cell receptor (beta chain) was identified during a study of T cell responses to AZD1222 COVID-19 vaccine. Germline V gene lookup returns CDR1 MNHEY and CDR2 SVGAGI. V shed 6 bases, J shed 4 bases, and the junction held 6 bases outside the gene matches. The CDR3 is 15 amino acids. Assay used: immunoSEQ multiplex PCR; TCRdb lists only in-frame clones, some missing. Counted here are 75,000 to 100,000 clones, roughly 90% occurring once; the ten biggest clones make up approximately 2.8%. This clone was observed a handful of times. The sequences come from peripheral blood, collected on day 0 of AZD1222 vaccination. This sequence was found in an adult in good health. The chain joins TRBV6-5 to TRBJ2-2; 9 bases match TRBD2. In nucleotides, the CDR3 is TGTGCCAGCAGCTTGGGACTAGCTGCCACCGGGGAGCTGTTTTTT. Amino acid sequence: CASSLGLAATGELFF.